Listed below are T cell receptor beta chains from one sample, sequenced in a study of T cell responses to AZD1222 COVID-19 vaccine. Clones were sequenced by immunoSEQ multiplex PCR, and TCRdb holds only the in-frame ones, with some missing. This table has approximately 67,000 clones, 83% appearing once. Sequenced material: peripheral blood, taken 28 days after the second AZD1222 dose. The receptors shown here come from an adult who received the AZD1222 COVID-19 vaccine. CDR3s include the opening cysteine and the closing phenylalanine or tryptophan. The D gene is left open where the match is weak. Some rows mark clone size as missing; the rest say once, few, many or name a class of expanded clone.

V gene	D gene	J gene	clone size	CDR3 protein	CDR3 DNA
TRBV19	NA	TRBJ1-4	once	CASSRVQGSREKLFF	TGTGCCAGTAGTCGGGTTCAGGGATCGCGTGAAAAACTGTTTTTT
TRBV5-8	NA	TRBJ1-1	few	CASSLGQGLIEAFF	TGTGCCAGCAGCTTGGGTCAAGGTTTGATTGAAGCTTTCTTT
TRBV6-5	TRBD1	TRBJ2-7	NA	CASSGRDRAFYEQYF	TGTGCCAGCAGCGGCCGGGACAGGGCATTCTACGAGCAGTACTTC
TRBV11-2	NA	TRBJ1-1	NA	CASSLGRNTEAFF	TGTGCCAGCAGCTTGGGAAGGAACACTGAAGCTTTCTTT
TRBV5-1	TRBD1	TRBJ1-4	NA	CASSLEQGARTNEKLFF	TGCGCCAGCAGCTTGGAGCAGGGGGCAAGAACTAATGAAAAACTGTTTTTT
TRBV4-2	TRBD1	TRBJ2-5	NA	CASSQEGASATGGQYF	TGTGCCAGCAGCCAGGAAGGGGCTAGCGCTACAGGGGGCCAGTACTTC
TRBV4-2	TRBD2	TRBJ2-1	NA	CASSPRLAGGYNEQFF	TGTGCCAGCAGCCCGCGACTAGCGGGGGGGTACAATGAGCAGTTCTTC
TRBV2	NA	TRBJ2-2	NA	CASRSNTGELFF	TGTGCCAGCCGCAGTAACACCGGGGAGCTGTTTTTT
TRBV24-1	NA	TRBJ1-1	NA	CATSDLRDGRAFF	TGTGCCACCAGTGATTTGAGGGACGGTAGAGCTTTCTTT
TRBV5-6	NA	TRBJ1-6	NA	CASSALYNSPLHF	TGTGCCAGCAGCGCTCTCTATAATTCACCCCTCCACTTT
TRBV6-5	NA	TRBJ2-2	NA	CASRGPGELFF	TGTGCCAGCAGGGGCCCCGGGGAGCTGTTTTTT
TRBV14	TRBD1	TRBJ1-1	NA	CASSQKLQGLAHYVNTEAFF	TGTGCCAGCAGCCAGAAATTACAGGGGTTGGCCCACTATGTGAACACTGAAGCTTTCTTT
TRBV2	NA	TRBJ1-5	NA	CASAPSNQPQHF	TGTGCCAGCGCCCCCAGCAATCAGCCCCAGCATTTT
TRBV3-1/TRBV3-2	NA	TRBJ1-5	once	CASSQGLGTRKAPQHF	TGTGCCAGCAGCCAAGGCCTTGGGACCCGAAAGGCGCCCCAGCATTTT
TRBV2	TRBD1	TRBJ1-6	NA	CASSENQGRGSVNSPLHF	TGTGCCAGCAGTGAAAATCAGGGCAGGGGGTCGGTTAATTCACCCCTCCACTTT
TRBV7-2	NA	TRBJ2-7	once	CASSLGWTESSYEQYF	TGTGCCAGCAGCTTAGGGTGGACAGAGTCATCCTACGAGCAGTACTTC
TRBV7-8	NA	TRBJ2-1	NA	CASSLVRPFGDNEQFF	TGTGCCAGCAGCTTAGTACGGCCGTTCGGTGACAATGAGCAGTTCTTC
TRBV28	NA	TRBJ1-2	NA	CASSLTGRAGPYGYTF	TGTGCCAGCAGTTTGACGGGGCGGGCAGGCCCCTATGGCTACACCTTC
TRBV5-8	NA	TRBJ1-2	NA	CASRFGGGNGYTF	TGTGCCAGCAGATTCGGTGGGGGCAATGGCTACACCTTC
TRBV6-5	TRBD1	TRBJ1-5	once	CASRGQGNQPQHF	TGTGCCAGCAGGGGACAGGGGAATCAGCCCCAGCATTTT
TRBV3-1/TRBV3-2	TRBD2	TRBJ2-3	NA	CASSQELAGADTQYF	TGTGCCAGCAGCCAAGAACTAGCGGGGGCGGATACGCAGTATTTT
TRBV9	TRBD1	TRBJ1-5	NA	CASSRGQGRSQPQHF	TGTGCCAGCAGCCGGGGACAGGGAAGAAGTCAGCCCCAGCATTTT
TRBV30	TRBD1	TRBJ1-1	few	CAWTDRATEAFF	TGTGCCTGGACAGACAGGGCCACTGAAGCTTTCTTT
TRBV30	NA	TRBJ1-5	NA	CAWAEYSNQPQHF	TGTGCCTGGGCTGAGTATAGCAATCAGCCCCAGCATTTT
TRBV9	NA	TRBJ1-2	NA	CASRGRSGYTF	TGTGCCAGCAGGGGCAGATCCGGCTACACCTTC
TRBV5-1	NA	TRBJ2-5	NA	CASSLALTNQETQYF	TGCGCCAGCAGCTTGGCCTTGACTAATCAAGAGACCCAGTACTTC
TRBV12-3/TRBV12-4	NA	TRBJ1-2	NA	CASSRTGHGYTF	TGTGCCAGCAGCCGTACAGGGCATGGCTACACCTTC
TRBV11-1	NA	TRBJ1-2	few	CASSIGYGGYGYTF	TGTGCCAGCAGCATTGGGTACGGCGGCTATGGCTACACCTTC